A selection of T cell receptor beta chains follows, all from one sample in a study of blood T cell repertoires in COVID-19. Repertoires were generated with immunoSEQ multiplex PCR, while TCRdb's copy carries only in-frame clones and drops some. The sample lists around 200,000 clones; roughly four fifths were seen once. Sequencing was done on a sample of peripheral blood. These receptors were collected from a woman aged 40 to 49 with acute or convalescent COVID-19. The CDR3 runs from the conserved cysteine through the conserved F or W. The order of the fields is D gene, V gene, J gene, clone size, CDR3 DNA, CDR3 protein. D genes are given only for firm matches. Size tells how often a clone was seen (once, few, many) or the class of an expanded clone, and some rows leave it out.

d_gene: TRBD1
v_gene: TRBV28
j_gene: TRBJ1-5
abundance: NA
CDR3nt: TGTGCCAGCAGCGAAGGACAGGGCCGTCAGCCCCAGCATTTT
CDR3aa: CASSEGQGRQPQHF

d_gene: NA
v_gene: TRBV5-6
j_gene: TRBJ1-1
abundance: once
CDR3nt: TGTGCCAGCAGCAACCTGACAGCTAGGAACACTGAAGCTTTCTTT
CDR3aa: CASSNLTARNTEAFF

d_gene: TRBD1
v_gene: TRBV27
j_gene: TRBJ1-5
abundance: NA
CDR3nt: TGTGCCAGCAGTTTTGGACAGGGGGCTGAGCCCCAGCATTTT
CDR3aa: CASSFGQGAEPQHF

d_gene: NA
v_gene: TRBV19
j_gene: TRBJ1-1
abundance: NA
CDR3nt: TGTGCCAGTAGGCTCGGACAATTATCGAACACTGAAGCTTTCTTT
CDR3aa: CASRLGQLSNTEAFF

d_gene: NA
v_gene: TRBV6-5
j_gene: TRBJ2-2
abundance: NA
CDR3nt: TGTGCCAGCAAGGGGTTAAACACCGGGGAGCTGTTTTTT
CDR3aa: CASKGLNTGELFF

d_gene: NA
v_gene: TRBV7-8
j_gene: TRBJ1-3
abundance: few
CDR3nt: TGTGCCAGCAGCTTAGCAACCAGCTCTGGAAACACCATATATTTT
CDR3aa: CASSLATSSGNTIYF

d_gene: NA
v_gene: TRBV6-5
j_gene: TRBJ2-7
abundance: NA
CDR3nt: TGTGCCAGCAGCCACGTCGGGGAGCAGTACTTC
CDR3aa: CASSHVGEQYF

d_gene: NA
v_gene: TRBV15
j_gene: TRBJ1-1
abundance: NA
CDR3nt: TGTGCCACCTCTTTGGGACAAGGTTGGGGGGCTTTCTTT
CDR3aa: CATSLGQGWGAFF

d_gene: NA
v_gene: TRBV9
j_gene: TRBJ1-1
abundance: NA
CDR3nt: TGTGCCAGCAGCGTAGATCGGGAGATGAACACTGAAGCTTTCTTT
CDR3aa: CASSVDREMNTEAFF

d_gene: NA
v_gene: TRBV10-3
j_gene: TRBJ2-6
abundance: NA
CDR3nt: TGTGCCATCACCGGGACATCCCCCTCTGGGGCCAACGTCCTGACTTTC
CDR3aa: CAITGTSPSGANVLTF

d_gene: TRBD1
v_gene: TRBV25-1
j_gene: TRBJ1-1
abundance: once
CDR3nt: TGTGCCAGCAGCGCGGGAGGGGGCCGGAACACTGAAGCTTTCTTT
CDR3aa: CASSAGGGRNTEAFF

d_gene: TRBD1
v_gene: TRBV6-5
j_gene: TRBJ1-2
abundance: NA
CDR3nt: TGTGCCAGCAGGGCAGACAGGGGCTTGGGCTATGGCTACACCTTC
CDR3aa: CASRADRGLGYGYTF

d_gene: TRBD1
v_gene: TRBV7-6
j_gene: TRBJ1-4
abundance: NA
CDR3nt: TGTGCCAGCAGCTTCGGACAGGCGAATGAAAAACTGTTTTTT
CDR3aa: CASSFGQANEKLFF

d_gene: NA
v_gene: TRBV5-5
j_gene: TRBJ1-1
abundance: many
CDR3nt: TGTGCCAGCAGCTGGGCACAGGGCCTGAACACTGAAGCTTTCTTT
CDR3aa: CASSWAQGLNTEAFF

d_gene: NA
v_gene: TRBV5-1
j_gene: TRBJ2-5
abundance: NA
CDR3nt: TGCGCCAGCAGCTCCCTAGAAGAGACCCAGTACTTC
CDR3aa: CASSSLEETQYF

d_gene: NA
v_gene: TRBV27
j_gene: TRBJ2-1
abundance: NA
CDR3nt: TGTGCCAGCGCGCTCCTAGGAGTAATCAATGAGCAGTTCTTC
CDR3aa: CASALLGVINEQFF

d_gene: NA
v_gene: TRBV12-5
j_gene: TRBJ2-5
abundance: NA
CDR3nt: TGTGCTAGTGGTTTGGGTGCCGGGACCCAGTACTTC
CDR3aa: CASGLGAGTQYF

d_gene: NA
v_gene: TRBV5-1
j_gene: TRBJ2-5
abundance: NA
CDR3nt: TGCGCCAGCAGCTTGGCAGGGGTGGTGGAGACCCAGTACTTC
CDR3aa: CASSLAGVVETQYF

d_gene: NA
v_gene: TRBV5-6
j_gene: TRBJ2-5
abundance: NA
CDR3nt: TGTGCCAGCAGCTTGGGTATCGAGACCCAGTACTTC
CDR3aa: CASSLGIETQYF

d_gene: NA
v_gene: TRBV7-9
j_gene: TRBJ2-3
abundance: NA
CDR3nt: TGTGCCAGCAGCGTTTCCTCAGGTACGCAGTATTTT
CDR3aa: CASSVSSGTQYF

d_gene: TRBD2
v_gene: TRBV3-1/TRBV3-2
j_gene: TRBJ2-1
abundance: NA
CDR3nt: TGTGCCAGCAGCCATTGGGCGGGGGGGCTTCTGCATGAGCAGTTCTTC
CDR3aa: CASSHWAGGLLHEQFF

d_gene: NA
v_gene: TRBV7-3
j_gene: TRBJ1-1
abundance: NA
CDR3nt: TGTGCCAGCAGCTTAGGGGTGCAGGGTAGTAGCACTGAAGCTTTCTTT
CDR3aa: CASSLGVQGSSTEAFF

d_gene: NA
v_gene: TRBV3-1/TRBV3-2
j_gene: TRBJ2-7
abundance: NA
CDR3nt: TGTGCCAGCAGCCAGGGCAGCAACCTCGCCTACGAGCAGTACTTC
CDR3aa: CASSQGSNLAYEQYF

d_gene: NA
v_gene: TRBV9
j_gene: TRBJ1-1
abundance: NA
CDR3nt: TGTGCCAGCAGCGGAACGGGGTCTTCCGCTGAAGCTTTCTTT
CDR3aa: CASSGTGSSAEAFF

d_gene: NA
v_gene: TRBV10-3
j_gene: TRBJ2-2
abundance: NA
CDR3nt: TGTGCCATCAGTAGGGGGAAGGGCGGGGAGCTGTTTTTT
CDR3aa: CAISRGKGGELFF

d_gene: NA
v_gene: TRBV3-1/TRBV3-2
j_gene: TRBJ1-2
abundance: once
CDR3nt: TGTGCCAGCAGCCAGGCTCCTCGAGGCTACACCTTC
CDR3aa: CASSQAPRGYTF

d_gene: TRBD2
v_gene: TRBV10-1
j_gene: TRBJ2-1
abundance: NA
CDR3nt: TGCGCCAGCAGTGACGGTACTAGCGGGAGAGGGTATGAGCAGTTCTTC
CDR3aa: CASSDGTSGRGYEQFF

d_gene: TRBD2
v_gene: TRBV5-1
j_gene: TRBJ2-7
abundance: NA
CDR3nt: TGCGCCAGCAGCTCGGGACTAGCGGGAGGGCCATACGAGCAGTACTTC
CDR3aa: CASSSGLAGGPYEQYF

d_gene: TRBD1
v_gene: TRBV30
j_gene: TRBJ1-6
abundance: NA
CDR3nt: TGTGCCTGGCGGGGACAGGGTAATTCACCCCTCCACTTT
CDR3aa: CAWRGQGNSPLHF

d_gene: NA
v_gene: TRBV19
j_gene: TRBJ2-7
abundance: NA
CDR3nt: TGTGCCAGTAGTATAGGGGGCAACCCCTACGAGCAGTACTTC
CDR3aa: CASSIGGNPYEQYF

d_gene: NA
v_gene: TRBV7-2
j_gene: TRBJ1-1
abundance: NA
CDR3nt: TGTGCCAGCAGCTTAGGAGGGGGCACTGAAGCTTTCTTT
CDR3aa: CASSLGGGTEAFF

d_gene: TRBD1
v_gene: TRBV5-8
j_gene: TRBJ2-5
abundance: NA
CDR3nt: TGTGCCAGCAGCTTGGGACAGGGTGTAGAGACCCAGTACTTC
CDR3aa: CASSLGQGVETQYF

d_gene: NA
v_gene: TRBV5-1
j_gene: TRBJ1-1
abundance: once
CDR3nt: TGCGCCAGCAGCCTACAGGGTGGCGTGGAAGCTTTCTTT
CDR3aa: CASSLQGGVEAFF

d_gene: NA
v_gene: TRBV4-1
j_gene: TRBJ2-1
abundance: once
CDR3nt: TGCGCCAGCAGCCAAGATTCTAGAGGAGGTGAGCAGTTCTTC
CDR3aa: CASSQDSRGGEQFF

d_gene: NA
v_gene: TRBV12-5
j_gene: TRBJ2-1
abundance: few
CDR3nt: TGTGCTAGTGCCCGGATGCAAGGGGGTCACAATGAGCAGTTCTTC
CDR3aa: CASARMQGGHNEQFF

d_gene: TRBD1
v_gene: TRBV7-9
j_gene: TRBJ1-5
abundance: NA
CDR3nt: TGTGCCAGCAGCCCGACAGGGGGGCAGCTTCAGCCCCAGCATTTT
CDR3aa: CASSPTGGQLQPQHF

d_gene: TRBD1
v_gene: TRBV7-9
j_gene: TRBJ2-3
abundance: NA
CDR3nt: TGTGCCAGCAGCACGGGACAGGCTCCCACAGATACGCAGTATTTT
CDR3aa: CASSTGQAPTDTQYF

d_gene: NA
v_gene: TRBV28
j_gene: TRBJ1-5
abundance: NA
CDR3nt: TGTGCCAGCAGTTTATATGGGAGGACCGGTCAGCCCCAGCATTTT
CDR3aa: CASSLYGRTGQPQHF

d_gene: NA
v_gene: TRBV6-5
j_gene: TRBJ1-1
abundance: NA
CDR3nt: TGTGCCAGCATCCCGGGGGGCATGAACACTGAAGCTTTCTTT
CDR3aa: CASIPGGMNTEAFF

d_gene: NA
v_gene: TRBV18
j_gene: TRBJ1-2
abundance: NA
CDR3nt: TGTGCCAGCTCACCATCGGCCCAGGGGTTTGATGGCTACACCTTC
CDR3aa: CASSPSAQGFDGYTF

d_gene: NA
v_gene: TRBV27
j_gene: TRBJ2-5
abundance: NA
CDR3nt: TGTGCCAGCAGCTTTTGGGGGAGGGGGGCCCAAGAGACCCAGTACTTC
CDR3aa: CASSFWGRGAQETQYF

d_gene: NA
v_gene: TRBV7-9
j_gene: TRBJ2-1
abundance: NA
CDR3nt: TGTGCCAGCAGCTTAGCCCACAGCCGAGACAATGAGCAGTTCTTC
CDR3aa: CASSLAHSRDNEQFF

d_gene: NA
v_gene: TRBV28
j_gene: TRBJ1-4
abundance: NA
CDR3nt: TGTGCCAGCAGTTTCGGGGGGGGCGGTGGATACGAAAAACTGTTTTTT
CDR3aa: CASSFGGGGGYEKLFF

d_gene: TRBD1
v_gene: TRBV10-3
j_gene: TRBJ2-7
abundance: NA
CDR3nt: TGTGCCATCAGGGACAGGGTGACCTTCGACGAGCAGTACTTC
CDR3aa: CAIRDRVTFDEQYF

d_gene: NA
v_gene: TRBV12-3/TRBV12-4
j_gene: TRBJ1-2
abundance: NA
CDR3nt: TGTGCCAGTGGCCATAACTATGGCTACACCTTC
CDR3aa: CASGHNYGYTF

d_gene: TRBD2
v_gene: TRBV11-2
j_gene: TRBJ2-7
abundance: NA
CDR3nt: TGTGCCAGCAGCTTAGTCGGGGGGGCAATCTACGAGCAGTACTTC
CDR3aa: CASSLVGGAIYEQYF

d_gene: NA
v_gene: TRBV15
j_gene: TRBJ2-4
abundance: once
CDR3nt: TGTGCCACCTCACCGTCCCGCGTCGCCAAAAACATTCAGTACTTC
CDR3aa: CATSPSRVAKNIQYF

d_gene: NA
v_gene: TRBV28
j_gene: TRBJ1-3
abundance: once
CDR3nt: TGTGCCAGCAGTCGAGCCGGGGTATCTGGAAACACCATATATTTT
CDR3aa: CASSRAGVSGNTIYF

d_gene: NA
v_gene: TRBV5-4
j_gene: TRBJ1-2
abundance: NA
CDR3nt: TGTGCCAGCTCCCATCCGGGACTTCACTCGTATGGCTACACCTTC
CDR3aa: CASSHPGLHSYGYTF

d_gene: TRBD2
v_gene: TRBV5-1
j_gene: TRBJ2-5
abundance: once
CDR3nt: TGCGCCAGCAGCTCTGGAGCGGGGACTCAAGAGACCCAGTACTTC
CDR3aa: CASSSGAGTQETQYF

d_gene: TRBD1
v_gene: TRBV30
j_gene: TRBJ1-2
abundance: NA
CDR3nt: TGTGCCTGGCGTGAAATTTGGGACAGTCGTTGGGGAGGCTACACCTTC
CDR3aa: CAWREIWDSRWGGYTF

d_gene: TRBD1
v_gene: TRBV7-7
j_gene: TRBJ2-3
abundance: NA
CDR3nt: TGTGCCAGCAGCCGCGACAGGGCAACAGATACGCAGTATTTT
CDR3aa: CASSRDRATDTQYF

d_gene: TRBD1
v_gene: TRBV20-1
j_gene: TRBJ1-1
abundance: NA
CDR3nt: TGCAGTGCTAGTTACAGGGGGTCGTGGGACACTGAAGCTTTCTTT
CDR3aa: CSASYRGSWDTEAFF

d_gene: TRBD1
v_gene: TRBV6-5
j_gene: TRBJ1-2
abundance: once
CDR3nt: TGTGCCAGGGGGACAGGAGCTAACTATGGCTACACCTTC
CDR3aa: CARGTGANYGYTF

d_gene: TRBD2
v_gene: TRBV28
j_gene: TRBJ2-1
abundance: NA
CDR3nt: TGTGCCAGCAGTCCGGCGGGAGGCTTCAATGAGCAGTTCTTC
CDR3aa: CASSPAGGFNEQFF

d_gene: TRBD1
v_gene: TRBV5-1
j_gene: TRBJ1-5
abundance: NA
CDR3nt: TGCGCCAGCAGCAAAGGGACAGGAATGCAGCCCCAGCATTTT
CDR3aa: CASSKGTGMQPQHF

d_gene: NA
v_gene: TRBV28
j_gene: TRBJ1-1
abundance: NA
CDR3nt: TGTGCCAGCAGCCTCTCCAAGCCTGGGAACACTGAAGCTTTCTTT
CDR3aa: CASSLSKPGNTEAFF